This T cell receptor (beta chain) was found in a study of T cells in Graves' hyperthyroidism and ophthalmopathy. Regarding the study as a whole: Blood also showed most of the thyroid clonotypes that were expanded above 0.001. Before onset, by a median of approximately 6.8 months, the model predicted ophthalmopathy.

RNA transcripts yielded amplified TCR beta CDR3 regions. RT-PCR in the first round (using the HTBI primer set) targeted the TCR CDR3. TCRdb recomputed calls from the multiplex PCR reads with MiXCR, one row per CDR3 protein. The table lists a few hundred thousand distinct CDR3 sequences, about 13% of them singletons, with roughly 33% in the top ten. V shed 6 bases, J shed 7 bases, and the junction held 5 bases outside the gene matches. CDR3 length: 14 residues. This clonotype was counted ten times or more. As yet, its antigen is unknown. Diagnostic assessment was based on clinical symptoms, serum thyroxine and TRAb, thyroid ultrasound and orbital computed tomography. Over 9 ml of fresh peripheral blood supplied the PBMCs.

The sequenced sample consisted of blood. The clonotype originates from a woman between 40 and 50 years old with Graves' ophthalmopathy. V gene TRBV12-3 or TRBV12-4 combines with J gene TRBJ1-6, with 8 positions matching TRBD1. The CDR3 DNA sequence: TGTGCCAGCAGGCTCAGGGGGCAGAATTCACCCCTCCACTTT. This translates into CASRLRGQNSPLHF.